The text below deals with one T cell receptor (beta chain). The antigen is undetermined. The data stem from a study of graft-versus-host responses after intestinal transplantation. Produced via immunoSEQ multiplex PCR; TCRdb's table is partial and in-frame only. The sample comprises tens of thousands of clones, about 90% of which are singletons, and about 4% rests with the top ten. Whole-study results and caveats: GvH clones turned up in recipient marrow; some had shown up first in ileum or blood.

The germline CDR1 and CDR2 sequences are MGHRA and YSYEKL. V lost 6 bases to trimming and J lost 5 bases, with 7 bases between them. This CDR3 has 12 amino acids. This sequence originates from a human donor who was the organ donor for an intestinal transplant. This sequence joins TRBV4-1 and TRBJ2-2, with TRBD2 as a possible D gene (5 bases). Material: unstimulated CD8+ T cells sorted from spleen or lymph node cells, obtained before transplant. DNA of the CDR3: TGCGCCAGCAGATCGGGGACCGGGGAGCTGTTTTTT. Its protein is CASRSGTGELFF.